The clone carrying this TCR beta chain was found many times. Its target is unknown. The source of the sample is a study of T cells in Graves' hyperthyroidism and ophthalmopathy. Findings and caveats of the study: Model output signaled ophthalmopathy a median approximately six months ahead of onset.

Clinical symptoms, serum thyroxine, TRAb, thyroid ultrasound and orbital computed tomography established diagnosis. The germline gives CDR1 SGHTA, CDR2 FQGTGA. The CDR3 has 15 amino acids. V was pared by 5 bases and J by 0 bases, with 3 bases of the junction left unmatched. The investigators amplified TCR beta CDR3 regions from RNA transcripts. First-round RT-PCR with HTBI primers amplified the TCR CDR3 region. MiXCR was run by TCRdb on the multiplex PCR reads, yielding one entry per CDR3 protein. The profile shows about 500,000 distinct CDR3 sequences, approximately 15% of them singletons. Specimen: blood. The source of this sequence is a woman under 30 with Graves' hyperthyroidism. V usage is TRBV7-3 and J usage is TRBJ2-3; 9 bases line up with TRBD2. The CDR3 loop reads CASSVLAGSTDTQYF. DNA for the CDR3: TGTGCCAGCAGCGTTCTAGCGGGGAGCACAGATACGCAGTATTTT. Complete variable domain (other parts from reference TRBV7-3 and TRBJ2-3): GAGVSQTPSNKVTEKGKYVELRCDPISGHTALYWYRQSLGQGPEFLIYFQGTGAADDSGLPNDRFFAVRPEGSVSTLKIQRTERGDSAVYLCASSVLAGSTDTQYFGPGTRLTVL.